The next 26 T cell receptor beta chains were all read from a single sample in a study of cytomegalovirus exposure and HLA in healthy donors. Generated by immunoSEQ multiplex PCR, the TCRdb table keeps only in-frame clones and is missing some. Of 150,000 to 200,000 clones detected, 85% appear once; the ten largest clones hold about a sixth. The sample was PBMCs. These receptors were taken from a man aged 18 to 30 in good health and CMV-seropositive.

The chain couples TRBV5-4 to TRBJ1-1, with unresolved D. The CDR3 extends over 14 amino acids. V gave up 1 base and J gave up 1 base, with 8 bases separating them. Germline assignment: CDR1 SGHNT and CDR2 YYREEE (reference sequence). CDR3 nucleotides: TGTGCCAGCAGCTTGCGGCAGGCGAACACTGAAGCTTTCTTT. This codes for CASSLRQANTEAFF.

The rearrangement joins TRBV6-5 to TRBJ1-2; 9 nucleotides align to TRBD1. The CDR3 length is 14 residues. Germline loops: CDR1 MNHEY, CDR2 SVGAGI. V lost 8 bases to trimming and J lost 2 bases; unmatched junction nucleotides: 6. The CDR3, as DNA: TGTGCCAGCTCTGGGACAGGGAGCAACTATGGCTACACCTTC. This codes for CASSGTGSNYGYTF.

This clone has just a few counts. This chain connects TRBV25-1 to TRBJ1-2; TRBD1 agrees at 8 bases. V lost 3 bases to trimming and J lost 4 bases; unmatched junction nucleotides: 7. The CDR3 extends over 15 amino acids. Germline loops: CDR1 MGHDK, CDR2 SYGVNS. DNA of the CDR3: TGTGCCAGCAGTGAGGACGCAGGGGGCGTCTATGGCTACACCTTC. It codes for CASSEDAGGVYGYTF.

This clone was observed a handful of times. This chain connects TRBV2 to TRBJ2-7; 12 nucleotides line up with TRBD2. The CDR3 spans 15 residues. The germline CDR1 and CDR2 sequences are SNHLY and FYNNEI. Trimming cost V 6 bases and J 3 bases; bases outside gene matches: 6. The CDR3 loop reads CASRSTSGSDYEQYF. CDR3 DNA: TGTGCCAGCAGGTCGACTAGCGGGAGTGACTACGAGCAGTACTTC.

This rearrangement joins TRBV27 to TRBJ2-2; D call uncertain. V was cut by 3 bases and J by 4 bases, with 9 bases left in between. Germline values: CDR1 MNHEY, CDR2 SMNVEV (reference sequence). CDR3 size: 14 residues. The DNA of the CDR3 is TGTGCCAGCAGTTTGAACTGGGCCACCGGGGAGCTGTTTTTT. It specifies CASSLNWATGELFF.

The chain carries TRBV4-2 and TRBJ2-3; 15 nucleotides align to TRBD2. The CDR3 totals 16 residues. Germline CDR1 and CDR2: LGHNA and YNFKEQ. V lost 4 bases, J lost 6 bases, and 5 bases stayed unmatched. The CDR3 spells CASSLGTSGGRDTQYF. CDR3 in DNA: TGTGCCAGCAGCCTAGGGACTAGCGGGGGGCGGGATACGCAGTATTTT.

V gene TRBV27 combines with J gene TRBJ2-7; 8 bases match TRBD1. Germline CDR1 and CDR2: MNHEY and SMNVEV (reference sequence). This CDR3 region has 14 residues. Trimming cost V 6 bases and J 0 bases; bases outside gene matches: 4. In DNA form, the CDR3 reads TGTGCCAGCAGGAGGACAGGGAGCTCCTACGAGCAGTACTTC. This codes for CASRRTGSSYEQYF.

A single count supports this clone. The gene calls are TRBV19 and TRBJ2-7, with D unclear. CDR3 length: 13 residues. Looked up from germline, CDR1 is LNHDA and CDR2 is SQIVND (reference sequence). Trimming took 5 bases from V and 0 from J, leaving 8 bases between them. CDR3 region: CASSYSSSYEQYF. Written as DNA, the CDR3 is TGTGCCAGTAGTTACTCAAGCTCCTACGAGCAGTACTTC.

The chain carries TRBV20-1 and TRBJ2-7, with D unclear. Trimming shortened V by 1 base and J by 7 bases, and 8 bases separated the two germline ends. Germline CDR1 is DFQATT and CDR2 is SNEGSKA (reference sequence). The length of the CDR3 is 11 residues. CDR3 bases: TGCAGTGCTAGAGTCGGAGCTGAGCAGTACTTC. Residues: CSARVGAEQYF.

The V and J genes are TRBV28 and TRBJ1-4; unclear D gene. CDR3 length: 16 amino acids. The V gene lost 5 bases and the J gene lost 0 bases, with 13 bases spanning the gap. The germline V gene has CDR1 MDHEN and CDR2 SYDVKM. Written as DNA, the CDR3 is TGTGCCAGCAGTGCACTTACAGCTGCAACTAATGAAAAACTGTTTTTT. Translating gives CASSALTAATNEKLFF.

On this clone itself: Different DNA sequences within this sample yield the same CDR3. The V call is TRBV28, the J call TRBJ2-7; no clear D. Looked up from germline, CDR1 is MDHEN and CDR2 is SYDVKM. Trimming pared 3 bases from V and 3 bases from J, leaving 6 bases between. The CDR3 has 12 residues. The CDR3 loop is CASSFSRYEQYF. The DNA for the CDR3 is TGTGCCAGCAGTTTTAGTCGCTACGAGCAGTACTTC.

The chain links TRBV7-9 to TRBJ1-2; 8 nucleotides match TRBD1. The length of the CDR3 is 13 residues. CDR1 is SEHNR, CDR2 FQNEAQ, per germline (reference sequence). Losses at the gene ends were 4 bases for V and 6 bases for J; bases not matched to a gene: 4. The CDR3 reads CASSWTGFHGYTF. DNA of the CDR3: TGTGCCAGCAGCTGGACAGGGTTCCATGGCTACACCTTC.

The chain joins TRBV2 to TRBJ2-3, with 13 bases identical to TRBD2. The germline V gene encodes CDR1 SNHLY and CDR2 FYNNEI. Germline trimming cut 0 bases from V and 4 bases from J; bases unmatched to any gene: 4. The CDR3 runs to 17 residues. DNA of the CDR3: TGTGCCAGCAGTGAAGCAACTAGCGGGAGGGGCCCAGATACGCAGTATTTT. Amino acid sequence: CASSEATSGRGPDTQYF. The whole variable domain, filled in from reference TRBV2 and TRBJ2-3, reads EPEVTQTPSHQVTQMGQEVILRCVPISNHLYFYWYRQILGQKVEFLVSFYNNEISEKSEIFDDQFSVERPDGSNFTLKIRSTKLEDSAMYFCASSEATSGRGPDTQYFGPGTRLTVL.

The table lists this clone with a count of one. The rearrangement joins TRBV5-1 to TRBJ1-1; possible D gene TRBD1, 6 bases. Trimming removed 1 base at V and 5 bases at J, with 12 bases between. Germline CDR1 is SGHRS and CDR2 is YFSETQ. The CDR3 sequence is 14 residues long. The CDR3 here is CASSLSGARTEAFF. The CDR3 DNA is TGCGCCAGCAGCTTGTCAGGGGCGAGGACTGAAGCTTTCTTT. Variable domain in full (rest from reference TRBV5-1 and TRBJ1-1): KAGVTQTPRYLIKTRGQQVTLSCSPISGHRSVSWYQQTPGQGLQFLFEYFSETQRNKGNFPGRFSGRQFSNSRSEMNVSTLELGDSALYLCASSLSGARTEAFFGQGTRLTVV.

The genes are TRBV28 and TRBJ1-6; 9 nucleotides match TRBD1. The CDR3 is 16 amino acids. J was trimmed by 6 bases and V by 4 bases; bases with no gene match: 7. Germline V CDR1 and CDR2: MDHEN, SYDVKM. CDR3 amino acids: CASSSGTGSGNSPLHF. The CDR3 DNA sequence: TGTGCCAGCAGTTCCGGGACAGGGTCCGGTAATTCACCCCTCCACTTT.

The chain links TRBV2 to TRBJ2-7; 11 bases are shared with TRBD1. CDR1 is SNHLY, CDR2 FYNNEI, per germline. The CDR3 sequence is 15 residues long. V lost 5 bases to trimming and J lost 2 bases; unmatched junction nucleotides: 5. CDR3 region: CASSPGTGGTYEQYF. CDR3 nucleotide sequence: TGTGCCAGCAGTCCCGGGACAGGGGGAACCTACGAGCAGTACTTC.

The chain uses TRBV15 and TRBJ1-4, with D perhaps matching TRBD1 (5 bases). There are 14 residues in the CDR3. Between the trimmed V and J ends, which lost 3 bases and 4 bases, there was a span of 9 bases. Looked up from germline, CDR1 is LNHNV and CDR2 is YYDKDF (reference sequence). CDR3 coding DNA: TGTGCCACCAGCAGCAGGGCGGTTAATGAAAAACTGTTTTTT. Translation gives CATSSRAVNEKLFF. The full variable domain, in which reference TRBV15 and TRBJ1-4 provide the parts outside the CDR3, is DAMVIQNPRYQVTQFGKPVTLSCSQTLNHNVMYWYQQKSSQAPKLLFHYYDKDFNNEADTPDNFQSRRPNTSFCFLDIRSPGLGDTAMYLCATSSRAVNEKLFFGSGTQLSVL.

The rearrangement joins TRBV18 to TRBJ1-1; 8 positions agree with TRBD1. V trimming: 4 bases; J trimming: 2 bases; junction bases outside the gene matches: 6. Germline lookup yields CDR1 KGHSH and CDR2 LQKENI. The CDR3 has 15 residues. The CDR3 reads CASSRGQGLNTEAFF. DNA for the CDR3: TGTGCCAGCTCACGCGGACAGGGTTTAAACACTGAAGCTTTCTTT.

The chain has TRBV30 and TRBJ1-5, with TRBD1 matching 7 bases. This CDR3 is 15 amino acids long. Germline CDR1 and CDR2: GTSNPN and SVGIG (reference sequence). Germline trimming cut 4 bases from V and 1 base from J; bases unmatched to any gene: 7. CDR3 sequence: CAWTEGTVSNQPQHF. The CDR3, as DNA: TGTGCCTGGACCGAAGGGACAGTAAGCAATCAGCCCCAGCATTTT.

V is TRBV7-8 and J is TRBJ2-7; 8 nucleotides match TRBD1. Germline CDR1 reads SGHVS; CDR2 reads FQNEAQ. With V trimmed by 5 bases and J by 5 bases, 11 bases remained unmatched. CDR3 length equals 15 residues. Here the CDR3 reads CASSPTRGRFNEQYF. CDR3 in DNA: TGTGCCAGCAGCCCCACCAGGGGGCGCTTCAACGAGCAGTACTTC.

The rearrangement joins TRBV11-3 to TRBJ2-3, with 9 bases identical to TRBD2. This CDR3 has 15 amino acids. Germline V gene sequence: CDR1 SGHNT, CDR2 YENEEA. J was trimmed by 9 bases and V by 4 bases; bases with no gene match: 11. In DNA, the CDR3 is TGTGCCAGCAGCTCCGGCGCGGGAGGGCCGGAGACGCAGTATTTT. Its translation: CASSSGAGGPETQYF.

V usage is TRBV5-1 and J usage is TRBJ2-3, with 11 bases aligning to TRBD1. The V and J ends lost 0 bases and 4 bases, in that order; junction bases with no gene match: 4. CDR3 length: 16 amino acids. Germline V gene sequence: CDR1 SGHRS, CDR2 YFSETQ. In nucleotides, the CDR3 is TGCGCCAGCAGCTTGGCTAGGACAGGGGGCGCAGATACGCAGTATTTT. It yields the protein CASSLARTGGADTQYF. The entire variable domain, with the rest obtained from reference TRBV5-1 and TRBJ2-3, is as follows: KAGVTQTPRYLIKTRGQQVTLSCSPISGHRSVSWYQQTPGQGLQFLFEYFSETQRNKGNFPGRFSGRQFSNSRSEMNVSTLELGDSALYLCASSLARTGGADTQYFGPGTRLTVL.

The V and J genes are TRBV6-5 and TRBJ2-6; D may be TRBD1 (5 bases). Germline loops: CDR1 MNHEY, CDR2 SVGAGI. The CDR3 is 15 amino acids. Trimming removed 6 bases from V and 2 bases from J, with 11 bases in between. This CDR3 reads CASRSTDTGANVLTF. Here the CDR3 DNA reads TGTGCCAGCAGGTCGACAGACACTGGGGCCAACGTCCTGACTTTC.

V usage is TRBV6-1 and J usage is TRBJ2-5; D perhaps matches TRBD2 (5 bases). The germline CDR1 and CDR2 sequences are MNHNS and SASEGT. V dropped 6 bases and J dropped 5 bases, with 16 bases sitting between them. The CDR3 spans 14 residues. The CDR3 sequence: CASRGLVVQETQYF. The CDR3 nucleotides read TGTGCCAGCAGAGGACTCGTGGTCCAGGAGACCCAGTACTTC.

This chain links TRBV29-1 with TRBJ2-7, with D perhaps matching TRBD1 (5 bases). V dropped 6 bases and J dropped 4 bases, with 16 bases sitting between them. The CDR3 is 13 amino acids. Germline CDR1 is SQVTM and CDR2 is ANQGSEA. The CDR3 nucleotides are TGCAGCGTCTCGGACAAGGGTTGGTACGAGCAGTACTTC. It codes for CSVSDKGWYEQYF.

The chain joins TRBV19 to TRBJ2-5, with 7 nucleotides matching TRBD1. The CDR3 consists of 15 residues. Germline V gives CDR1 LNHDA, CDR2 SQIVND (reference sequence). The V gene end was trimmed by 5 bases and the J gene end by 1 base; junction bases not matched to a gene: 7. The CDR3 coding sequence is TGTGCCAGTAGTCCCGGACAGGTGGGCCAAGAGACCCAGTACTTC. Its translation: CASSPGQVGQETQYF.